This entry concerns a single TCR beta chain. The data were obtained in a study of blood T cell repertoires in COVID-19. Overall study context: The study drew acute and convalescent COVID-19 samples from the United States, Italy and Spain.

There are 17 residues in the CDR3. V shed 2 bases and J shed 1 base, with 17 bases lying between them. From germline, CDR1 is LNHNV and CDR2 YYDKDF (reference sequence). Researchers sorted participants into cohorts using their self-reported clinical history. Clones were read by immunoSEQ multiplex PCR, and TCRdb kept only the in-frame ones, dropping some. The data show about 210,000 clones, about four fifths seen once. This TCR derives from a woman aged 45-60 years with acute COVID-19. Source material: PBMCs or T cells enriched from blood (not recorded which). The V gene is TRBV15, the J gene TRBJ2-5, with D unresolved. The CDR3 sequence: CATSRPPARPLQETQYF. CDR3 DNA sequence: TGTGCCACCAGCAGACCACCAGCGCGGCCTCTCCAAGAGACCCAGTACTTC.